The 21 T cell receptor beta chains below come from one sample, sequenced in a study of blood T cell repertoires in COVID-19 (TCRdb year 2020). Libraries came from the immunoSEQ multiplex PCR assay. TCRdb holds this immuneACCESS table with in-frame rearrangements only. Some clones are missing; in checked studies, unresolved V genes explain under half, and the rest has no known cause. The sample table holds approximately 230,000 clones, of which around 88% were seen once. The ten most abundant clones make up over 1.1% of the sample. The source material was peripheral blood. The receptor source for this set is a man of 80 years or more with acute or convalescent COVID-19.

This clone was picked up one time. This chain joins TRBV19 and TRBJ1-1; TRBD1 might be the D (6 bases). V lost 6 bases, J lost 8 bases, and 13 bases lay in between. The CDR3 runs to 12 residues. CDR1 is LNHDA and CDR2 is SQIVND in the germline V gene (reference sequence). DNA for the CDR3: TGTGCCAGTAGCTACGGGCAGGGGGAAGCTTTCTTT. Residues: CASSYGQGEAFF.

The chain has TRBV4-1 and TRBJ2-5; TRBD2 matches 11 bases. CDR3 length equals 19 residues. The germline CDR1 and CDR2 sequences are MGHRA and YSYEKL. V lost 1 base and J lost 1; bases outside the gene matches: 11. CDR3 in amino acids: CASSQGPLRLAGTQETQYF. The CDR3 DNA reads TGCGCCAGCAGCCAAGGACCCCTTAGACTAGCGGGGACCCAAGAGACCCAGTACTTC.

The chain carries TRBV5-1 and TRBJ1-5, with TRBD1 matching 9 bases. CDR3 size: 16 residues. CDR1 is SGHRS, CDR2 YFSETQ, per germline. The V segment lost 0 bases and the J segment 5 bases; nucleotides outside the gene matches: 6. The CDR3, as DNA: TGCGCCAGCAGCTTGGGGGGACAGGGAAAGCATCAGCCCCAGCATTTT. Encoded protein: CASSLGGQGKHQPQHF.

The rearrangement joins TRBV5-1 to TRBJ1-4; 8 nucleotides align to TRBD1. J gave up 3 bases and V 0 bases, and 4 bases lay outside the gene matches. This CDR3 spans 16 amino acids. Germline V gene lookup returns CDR1 SGHRS and CDR2 YFSETQ. In DNA form, the CDR3 reads TGCGCCAGCAGCTTGGCAGGGGGCGGTGCTAATGAAAAACTGTTTTTT. Its translation: CASSLAGGGANEKLFF.

The chain couples TRBV12-3 or TRBV12-4 to TRBJ1-1; D is perhaps TRBD1 (6 bases). V was shortened by 6 bases and J by 10 bases, with 18 bases between the two germline ends. The CDR3 has 13 amino acids. This chain's CDR3 is CASSLQGTRRAFF. The CDR3 DNA reads as TGTGCCAGCAGCTTACAGGGTACCCGTAGAGCTTTCTTT.

This clone occurred a few times. The CDR3 DNA sequence: TGCAGCGTTGGGAGTGCCGGCGGACTATATGGCTACACCTTC. Amino acid sequence: CSVGSAGGLYGYTF. This chain connects TRBV29-1 to TRBJ1-2; D not resolved. The V and J ends lost 4 bases and 5 bases respectively, with 17 bases between them. Germline lookup yields CDR1 SQVTM and CDR2 ANQGSEA. This CDR3 is built from 14 residues.

The genes are TRBV6-6 and TRBJ2-1; tentatively, D is TRBD2 (6 bases). CDR1 and CDR2 (germline): MNHNY, SVGAGI (reference sequence). This CDR3 comprises 15 residues. V was shortened by 5 bases and J by 0 bases, with 11 bases between the two germline ends. CDR3 sequence (DNA): TGTGCCAGCAGTGACCGGACTAACTCCTACAATGAGCAGTTCTTC. Translating it yields CASSDRTNSYNEQFF.

The chain joins TRBV29-1 to TRBJ2-2, with 8 bases matching TRBD2. The J segment lost 6 bases and the V segment lost 1 base, leaving 1 base of the junction unmatched. The CDR3 totals 13 residues. Germline V lookup: CDR1 SQVTM, CDR2 ANQGSEA. CDR3 coding DNA: TGCAGCGTTGAAGTTAGCGGGGCCGGGGAGCTGTTTTTT. It encodes CSVEVSGAGELFF.

As regards this clone: The same CDR3 is also encoded by other DNA sequences in this sample. The V call is TRBV7-2, the J call TRBJ2-7, with 11 positions matching TRBD2. CDR3 length: 15 residues. Germline-derived CDR1 and CDR2 are SGHTA and FQGNSA. V shed 0 bases, J shed 2 bases, and the junction held 0 bases outside the gene matches. This CDR3 reads CASSLASGRAYEQYF. The CDR3 DNA reads TGTGCCAGCAGCTTAGCTAGCGGGAGGGCCTACGAGCAGTACTTC.

The chain joins TRBV19 to TRBJ1-1, with unresolved D. The CDR3 is 14 residues long. Trimming shortened V by 1 base and J by 1 base, and 7 bases separated the two germline ends. The germline CDR1 and CDR2 sequences are LNHDA and SQIVND (reference sequence). Written as DNA, the CDR3 is TGTGCCAGTAGTATAGGACACACGAACACTGAAGCTTTCTTT. Protein product: CASSIGHTNTEAFF.

The gene calls are TRBV2 and TRBJ2-5; 7 bases agree with TRBD1. This CDR3 is 13 amino acids long. Unmatched junction bases numbered 4, after V lost 7 bases and J lost 2 bases. The germline CDR1 and CDR2 sequences are SNHLY and FYNNEI. The CDR3 here is CASTKDRQETQYF. The CDR3 DNA sequence: TGTGCCAGCACTAAGGACAGGCAAGAGACCCAGTACTTC.

V is TRBV13 and J is TRBJ1-1; D is ambiguous. The CDR3 covers 14 residues. Germline V gene data show CDR1 as PRHDT and CDR2 as FYEKMQ (reference sequence). The V end lost 0 bases, the J end lost 0 bases, and 5 bases lay between the germline ends. This CDR3 reads CASSLGTLNTEAFF. As DNA, the CDR3 is TGTGCCAGCAGCTTAGGGACACTGAACACTGAAGCTTTCTTT.

Written as DNA, the CDR3 is TGTGCCAGCAGATCTACAGGGGGCGCTTATGAAAAACTGTTTTTT. It codes for CASRSTGGAYEKLFF. The genes are TRBV11-2 and TRBJ1-4, with 9 bases matching TRBD1. J was trimmed by 6 bases and V by 6 bases; bases with no gene match: 8. This CDR3 region has 15 residues. Germline CDR1 reads SGHAT; CDR2 reads FQNNGV.

V and J are TRBV19 and TRBJ1-1, with D possibly TRBD1 on 5 matching bases. The V end was cut by 5 bases, the J end by 1 base, with 8 bases between. CDR3 length: 13 residues. The germline gives CDR1 LNHDA, CDR2 SQIVND (reference sequence). The CDR3 spells CASSPGRNTEAFF. The CDR3 DNA follows: TGTGCCAGTAGTCCAGGGCGGAACACTGAAGCTTTCTTT.

The J gene is TRBJ1-2, the V gene TRBV6-5; 8 nucleotides align to TRBD1. The CDR3 consists of 13 residues. In germline, CDR1 is MNHEY, CDR2 SVGAGI. V lost 8 bases to trimming and J lost 8 bases; unmatched junction nucleotides: 10. CDR3 in DNA: TGTGCCAGCTGCCCCAGGGGGCGTGCAGGCTACACCTTC. Translated, it gives CASCPRGRAGYTF.

The rearrangement links TRBV4-1 to TRBJ1-1, with 9 bases matching TRBD1. J lost 0 bases, V lost 4 bases, and 12 bases had no gene match. Looked up from germline, CDR1 is MGHRA and CDR2 is YSYEKL. The length of the CDR3 is 18 residues. CDR3 coding DNA: TGCGCCAGCAGCCGACAACCGGGACAGGGCGGCCTGAACACTGAAGCTTTCTTT. It encodes CASSRQPGQGGLNTEAFF.

The rearrangement joins TRBV6-2 or TRBV6-3 to TRBJ2-5; the match to TRBD2 covers 8 bases. The trim removed 6 bases at V and 5 bases at J, leaving 11 bases unmatched. The germline CDR1 and CDR2 sequences are MNHEY and SVGEGT. This CDR3 comprises 15 residues. CDR3 protein: CASSLRKREKETQYF. DNA of the CDR3: TGTGCCAGCAGCCTAAGGAAGCGGGAGAAGGAGACCCAGTACTTC.

The rearrangement uses TRBV23-1 and TRBJ2-7; TRBD2 matches at 7 bases. TRBV23-1 qualifies as an ORF whose function is uncertain. This CDR3 region has 15 residues. J lost 5 bases, V lost 0 bases, and 7 bases had no gene match. The CDR3 reads CASSQSGLAVHEQYF. DNA of the CDR3: TGCGCCAGCAGTCAATCAGGCCTAGCGGTGCACGAGCAGTACTTC.

This clone was found a few times. CDR3: CASSSAFGVSNQPQHF. The CDR3 bases are TGTGCCAGCAGCTCCGCCTTCGGGGTAAGCAATCAGCCCCAGCATTTT. The chain is built from TRBV7-8 and TRBJ1-5; D is ambiguous. Germline loops: CDR1 SGHVS, CDR2 FQNEAQ. This CDR3 is built from 16 residues. The germline V and J ends were trimmed by 4 bases and 1 base, with 14 bases remaining between them. Full variable domain (missing parts from reference TRBV7-8 and TRBJ1-5): GAGVSQSPRYKVAKRGQDVALRCDPISGHVSLFWYQQALGQGPEFLTYFQNEAQLDKSGLPSDRFFAERPEGSVSTLKIQRTQQEDSAVYLCASSSAFGVSNQPQHFGDGTRLSIL.

The CDR3 DNA is TGCAGCGGGATGACAGGACCATCTCTCAATGAGCAGTTCTTC. This encodes CSGMTGPSLNEQFF. The gene calls are TRBV29-1 and TRBJ2-1, with D possibly TRBD1 on 6 matching bases. Germline CDR1 is SQVTM and CDR2 is ANQGSEA. This CDR3 spans 14 amino acids. V dropped 7 bases and J dropped 6 bases, with 19 bases sitting between them.

This clone was detected only once. The rearrangement joins TRBV27 to TRBJ2-3; D is unclear. V shed 2 bases and J shed 6 bases, with 15 bases lying between them. CDR3 length equals 15 residues. CDR1 and CDR2 from the germline V gene are MNHEY and SMNVEV (reference sequence). The CDR3 loop is CASSLRISHRDTQYF. As DNA, the CDR3 is TGTGCCAGCAGTTTAAGGATTAGCCACCGGGATACGCAGTATTTT.